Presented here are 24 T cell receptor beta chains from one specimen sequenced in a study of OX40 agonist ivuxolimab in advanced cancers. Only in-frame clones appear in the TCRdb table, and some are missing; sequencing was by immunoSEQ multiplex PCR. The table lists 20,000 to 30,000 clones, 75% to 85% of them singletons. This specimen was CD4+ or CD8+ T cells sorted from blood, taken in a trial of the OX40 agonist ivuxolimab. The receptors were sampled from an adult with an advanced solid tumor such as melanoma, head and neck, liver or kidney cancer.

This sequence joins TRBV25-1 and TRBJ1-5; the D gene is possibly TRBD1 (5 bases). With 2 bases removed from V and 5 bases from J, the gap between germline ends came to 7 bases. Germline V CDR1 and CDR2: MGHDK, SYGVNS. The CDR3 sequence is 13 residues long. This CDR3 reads CASSEQGHQPQHF. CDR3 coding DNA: TGTGCCAGCAGTGAACAGGGCCATCAGCCCCAGCATTTT.

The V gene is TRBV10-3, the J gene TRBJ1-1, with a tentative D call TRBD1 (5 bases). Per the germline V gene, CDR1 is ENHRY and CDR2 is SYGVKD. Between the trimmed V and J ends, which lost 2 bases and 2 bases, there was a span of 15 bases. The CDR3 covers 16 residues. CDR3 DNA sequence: TGTGCCATCAGTGAGAGGGTCCAGGGAGGAAACACTGAAGCTTTCTTT. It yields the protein CAISERVQGGNTEAFF.

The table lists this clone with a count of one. The DNA of the CDR3 is TGTGCCAGCAGCTCCACAGGGGCCTACGAGCAGTACTTC. Its protein product is CASSSTGAYEQYF. This chain links TRBV9 with TRBJ2-7; 7 nucleotides match TRBD1. The germline gives CDR1 SGDLS, CDR2 YYNGEE. Trimming removed 4 bases from V and 2 bases from J; junction bases left unmatched: 3. CDR3 length: 13 residues.

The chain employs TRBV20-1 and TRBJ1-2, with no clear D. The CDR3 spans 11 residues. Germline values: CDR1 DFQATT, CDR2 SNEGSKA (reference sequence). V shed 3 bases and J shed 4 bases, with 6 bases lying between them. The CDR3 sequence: CSAREGYGYTF. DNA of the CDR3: TGCAGTGCTAGGGAAGGCTATGGCTACACCTTC.

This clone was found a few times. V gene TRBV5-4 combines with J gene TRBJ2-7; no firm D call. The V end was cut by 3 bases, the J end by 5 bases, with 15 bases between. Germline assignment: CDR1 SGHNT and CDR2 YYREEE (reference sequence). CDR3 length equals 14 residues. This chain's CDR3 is CASSWTVSTHEQYF. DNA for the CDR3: TGTGCCAGCAGCTGGACCGTCTCAACCCACGAGCAGTACTTC.

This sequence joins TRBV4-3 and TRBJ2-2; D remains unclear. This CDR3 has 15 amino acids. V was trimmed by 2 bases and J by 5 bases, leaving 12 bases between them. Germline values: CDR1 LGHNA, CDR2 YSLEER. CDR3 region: CASSQQDLGTGELFF. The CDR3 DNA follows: TGCGCCAGCAGCCAACAAGACCTGGGGACCGGGGAGCTGTTTTTT.

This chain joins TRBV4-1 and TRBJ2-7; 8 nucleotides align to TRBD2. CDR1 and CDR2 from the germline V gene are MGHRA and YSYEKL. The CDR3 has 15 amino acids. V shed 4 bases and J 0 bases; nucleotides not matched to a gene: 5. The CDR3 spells CASSLLAGTSYEQYF. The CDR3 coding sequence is TGCGCCAGCAGCCTCTTAGCGGGGACCTCCTACGAGCAGTACTTC.

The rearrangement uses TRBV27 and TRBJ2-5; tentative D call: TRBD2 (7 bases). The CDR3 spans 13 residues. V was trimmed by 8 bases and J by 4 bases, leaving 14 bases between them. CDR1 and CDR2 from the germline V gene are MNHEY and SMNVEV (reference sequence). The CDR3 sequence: CASWRGGGETQYF. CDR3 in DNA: TGTGCCAGCTGGCGGGGAGGGGGAGAGACCCAGTACTTC.

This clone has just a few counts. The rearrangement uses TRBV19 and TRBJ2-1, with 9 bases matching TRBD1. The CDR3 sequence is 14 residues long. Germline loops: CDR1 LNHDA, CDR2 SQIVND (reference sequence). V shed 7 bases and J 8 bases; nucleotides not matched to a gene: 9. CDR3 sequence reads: CASIGTGYSDEQFF. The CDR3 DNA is TGTGCCAGTATCGGGACAGGGTATTCGGATGAGCAGTTCTTC. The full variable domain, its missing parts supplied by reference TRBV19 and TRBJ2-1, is DGGITQSPKYLFRKEGQNVTLSCEQNLNHDAMYWYRQDPGQGLRLIYYSQIVNDFQKGDIAEGYSVSREKKESFPLTVTSAQKNPTAFYLCASIGTGYSDEQFFGPGTRLTVL.

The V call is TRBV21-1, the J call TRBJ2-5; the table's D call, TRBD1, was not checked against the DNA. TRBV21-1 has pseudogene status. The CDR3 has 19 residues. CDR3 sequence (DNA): TGTGCCAGCAGCAAAGAAGGGCAGGGGACAGGGATATACCAAGAGACCCAGTACTTC. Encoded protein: CASSKEGQGTGIYQETQYF.

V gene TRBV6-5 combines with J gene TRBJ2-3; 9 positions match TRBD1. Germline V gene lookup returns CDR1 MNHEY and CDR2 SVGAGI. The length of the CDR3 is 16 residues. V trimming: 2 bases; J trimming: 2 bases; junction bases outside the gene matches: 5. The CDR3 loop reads CASSYTTGGPTDTQYF. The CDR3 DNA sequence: TGTGCCAGCAGTTACACTACAGGGGGCCCCACAGATACGCAGTATTTT.

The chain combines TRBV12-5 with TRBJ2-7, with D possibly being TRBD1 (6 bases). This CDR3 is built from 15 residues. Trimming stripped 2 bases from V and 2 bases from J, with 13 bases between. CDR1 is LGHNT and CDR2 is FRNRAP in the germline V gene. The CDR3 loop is CASGLKQGWAYEQYF. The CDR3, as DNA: TGTGCTAGTGGTTTGAAACAGGGATGGGCCTACGAGCAGTACTTC.

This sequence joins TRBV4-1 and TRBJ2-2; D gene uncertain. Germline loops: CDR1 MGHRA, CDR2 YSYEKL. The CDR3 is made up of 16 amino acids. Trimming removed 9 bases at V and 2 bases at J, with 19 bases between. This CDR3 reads CASAQVIMANTGELFF. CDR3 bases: TGCGCCAGTGCCCAGGTCATTATGGCTAACACCGGGGAGCTGTTTTTT.

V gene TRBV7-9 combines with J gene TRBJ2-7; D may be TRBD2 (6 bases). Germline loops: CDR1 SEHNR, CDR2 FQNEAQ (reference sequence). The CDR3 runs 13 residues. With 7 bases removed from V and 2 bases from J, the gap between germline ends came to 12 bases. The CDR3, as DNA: TGTGCCAGCAAGTTGGGGGGTCCCTACGAGCAGTACTTC. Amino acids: CASKLGGPYEQYF.

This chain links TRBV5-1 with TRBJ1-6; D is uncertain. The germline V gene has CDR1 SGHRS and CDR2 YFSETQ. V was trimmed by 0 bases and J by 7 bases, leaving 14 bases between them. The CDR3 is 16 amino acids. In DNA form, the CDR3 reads TGCGCCAGCAGCTTGGTGGGGTACATCCGGAATTCACCCCTCCACTTT. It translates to CASSLVGYIRNSPLHF. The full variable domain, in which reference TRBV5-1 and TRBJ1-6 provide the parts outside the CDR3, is KAGVTQTPRYLIKTRGQQVTLSCSPISGHRSVSWYQQTPGQGLQFLFEYFSETQRNKGNFPGRFSGRQFSNSRSEMNVSTLELGDSALYLCASSLVGYIRNSPLHFGNGTRLTVT.

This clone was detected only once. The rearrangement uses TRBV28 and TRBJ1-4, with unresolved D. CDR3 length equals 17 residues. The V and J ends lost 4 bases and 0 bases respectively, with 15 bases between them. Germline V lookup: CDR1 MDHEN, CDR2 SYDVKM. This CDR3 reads CASSYLPDGATNEKLFF. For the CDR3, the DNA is TGTGCCAGCAGTTACCTCCCGGACGGAGCAACTAATGAAAAACTGTTTTTT.

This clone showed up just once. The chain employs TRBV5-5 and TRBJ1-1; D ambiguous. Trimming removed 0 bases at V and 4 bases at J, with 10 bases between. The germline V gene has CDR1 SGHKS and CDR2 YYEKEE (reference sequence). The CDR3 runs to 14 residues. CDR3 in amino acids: CASSLVVDFTEAFF. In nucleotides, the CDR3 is TGTGCCAGCAGCTTGGTTGTGGATTTCACTGAAGCTTTCTTT.

The CDR3 bases are TGTGCCAGCTCACCTGAGGAGGGGGCATATGGCTACACCTTC. Protein: CASSPEEGAYGYTF. V gene TRBV18 combines with J gene TRBJ1-2, with TRBD1 matching over 7 bases. The CDR3 consists of 14 residues. The V segment lost 3 bases and the J segment 5 bases; nucleotides outside the gene matches: 6. Germline assignment: CDR1 KGHSH and CDR2 LQKENI.

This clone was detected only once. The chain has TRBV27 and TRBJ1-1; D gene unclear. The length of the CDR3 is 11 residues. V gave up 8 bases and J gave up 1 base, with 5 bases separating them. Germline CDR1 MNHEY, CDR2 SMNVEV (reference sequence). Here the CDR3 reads CASYRNTEAFF. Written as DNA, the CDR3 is TGTGCCAGCTACAGGAACACTGAAGCTTTCTTT.

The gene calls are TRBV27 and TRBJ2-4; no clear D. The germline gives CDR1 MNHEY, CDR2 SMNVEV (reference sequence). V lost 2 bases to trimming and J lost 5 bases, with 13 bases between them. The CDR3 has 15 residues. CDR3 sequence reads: CASSLAPGVQNIQYF. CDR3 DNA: TGTGCCAGCAGTTTAGCCCCTGGAGTCCAAAACATTCAGTACTTC.

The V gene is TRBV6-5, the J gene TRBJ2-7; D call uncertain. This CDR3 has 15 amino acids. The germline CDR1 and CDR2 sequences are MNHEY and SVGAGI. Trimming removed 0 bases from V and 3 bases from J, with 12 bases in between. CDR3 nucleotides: TGTGCCAGCAGTTACTCTCCTAGTAAGGGCTACGAGCAGTACTTC. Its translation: CASSYSPSKGYEQYF.

CDR3 amino acids: CASSVDPGTGGDEQYF. The CDR3 nucleotides read TGTGCCAGCAGCGTAGATCCCGGGACAGGGGGGGACGAGCAGTACTTC. This sequence joins TRBV9 and TRBJ2-7; 11 nucleotides line up with TRBD1. Germline loops: CDR1 SGDLS, CDR2 YYNGEE. This CDR3 has 16 residues. The ends lost 0 bases at V and 5 bases at J; junction bases unmatched: 7.

CDR3 region: CASSSRGGRSDTQYF. The CDR3 DNA reads TGTGCCAGCAGTTCCAGGGGGGGTCGGTCAGATACGCAGTATTTT. V gene TRBV27 combines with J gene TRBJ2-3; perhaps D is TRBD1 or TRBD2 (7 bases each). Between the trimmed V and J ends, which lost 4 bases and 4 bases, there was a span of 15 bases. CDR3 length equals 15 residues. The germline V gene has CDR1 MNHEY and CDR2 SMNVEV (reference sequence).

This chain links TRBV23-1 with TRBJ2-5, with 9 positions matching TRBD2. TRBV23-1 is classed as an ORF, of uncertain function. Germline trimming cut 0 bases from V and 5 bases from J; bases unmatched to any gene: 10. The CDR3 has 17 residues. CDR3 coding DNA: TGCGCCAGCAGTCAATCGGTCGGGACTAGCCGGAGGGAGACCCAGTACTTC. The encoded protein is CASSQSVGTSRRETQYF.